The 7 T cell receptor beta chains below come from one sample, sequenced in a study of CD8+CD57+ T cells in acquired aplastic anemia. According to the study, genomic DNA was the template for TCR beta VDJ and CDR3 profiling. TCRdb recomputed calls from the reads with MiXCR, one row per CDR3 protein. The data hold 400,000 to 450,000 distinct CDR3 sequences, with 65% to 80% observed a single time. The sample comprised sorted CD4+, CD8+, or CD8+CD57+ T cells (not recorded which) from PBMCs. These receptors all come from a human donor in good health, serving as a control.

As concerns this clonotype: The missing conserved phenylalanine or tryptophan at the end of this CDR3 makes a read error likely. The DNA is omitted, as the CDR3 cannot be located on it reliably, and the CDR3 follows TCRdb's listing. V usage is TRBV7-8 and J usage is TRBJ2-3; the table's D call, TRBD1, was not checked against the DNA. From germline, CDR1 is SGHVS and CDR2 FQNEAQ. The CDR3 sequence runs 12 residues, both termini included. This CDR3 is CASNPSAHTPQY.

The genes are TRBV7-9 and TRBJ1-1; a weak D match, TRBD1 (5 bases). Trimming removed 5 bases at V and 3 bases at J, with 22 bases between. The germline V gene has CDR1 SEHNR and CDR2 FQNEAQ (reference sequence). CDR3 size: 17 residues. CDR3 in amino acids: CASSQEGSPQGDTEAFF. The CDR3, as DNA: TGTGCCAGCAGCCAAGAGGGCTCGCCCCAGGGAGACACTGAAGCTTTCTTT.

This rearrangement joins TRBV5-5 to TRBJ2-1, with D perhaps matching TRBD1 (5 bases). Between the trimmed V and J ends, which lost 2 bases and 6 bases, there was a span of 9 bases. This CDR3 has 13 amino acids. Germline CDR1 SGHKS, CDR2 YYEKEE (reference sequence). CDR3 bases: TGTGCCAGCAGCTTAGCAGGGTTCAATGAGCAGTTCTTC. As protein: CASSLAGFNEQFF.

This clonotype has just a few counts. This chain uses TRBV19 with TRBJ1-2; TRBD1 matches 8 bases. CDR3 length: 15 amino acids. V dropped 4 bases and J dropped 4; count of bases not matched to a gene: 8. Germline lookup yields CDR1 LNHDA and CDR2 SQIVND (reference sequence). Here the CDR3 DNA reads TGTGCCAGTAGTACCGGACAGGGAAGGAGCTATGGCTACACCTTC. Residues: CASSTGQGRSYGYTF.

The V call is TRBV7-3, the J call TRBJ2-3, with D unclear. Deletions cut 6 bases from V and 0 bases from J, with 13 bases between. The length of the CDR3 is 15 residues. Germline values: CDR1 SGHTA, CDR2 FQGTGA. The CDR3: CASSDLGPSTDTQYF. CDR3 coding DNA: TGTGCCAGCAGTGACCTAGGGCCCAGCACAGATACGCAGTATTTT.

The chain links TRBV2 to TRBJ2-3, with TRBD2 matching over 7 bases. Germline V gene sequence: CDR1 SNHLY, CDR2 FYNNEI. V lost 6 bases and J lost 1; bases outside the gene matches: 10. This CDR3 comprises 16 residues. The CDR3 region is CASSLVGGGGTDTQYF. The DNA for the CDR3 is TGTGCCAGCAGCTTAGTTGGGGGGGGGGGCACAGATACGCAGTATTTT.

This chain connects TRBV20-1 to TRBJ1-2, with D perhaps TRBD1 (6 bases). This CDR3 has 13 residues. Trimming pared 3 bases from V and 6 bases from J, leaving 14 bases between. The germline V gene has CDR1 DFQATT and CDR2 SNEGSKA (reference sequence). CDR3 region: CSASRGQNNGYTF. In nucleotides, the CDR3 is TGCAGTGCTAGTCGGGGACAAAACAATGGCTACACCTTC.